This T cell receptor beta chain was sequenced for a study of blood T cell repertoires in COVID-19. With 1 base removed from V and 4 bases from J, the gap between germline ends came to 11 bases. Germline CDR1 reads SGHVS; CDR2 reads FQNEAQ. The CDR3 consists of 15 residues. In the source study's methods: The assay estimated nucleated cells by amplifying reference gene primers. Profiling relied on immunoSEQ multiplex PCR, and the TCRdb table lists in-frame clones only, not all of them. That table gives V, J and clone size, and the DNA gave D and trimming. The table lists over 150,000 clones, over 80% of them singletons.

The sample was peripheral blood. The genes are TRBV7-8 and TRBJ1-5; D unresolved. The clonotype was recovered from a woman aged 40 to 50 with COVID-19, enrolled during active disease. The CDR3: CASSLDGSVNQPQHF. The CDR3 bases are TGTGCCAGCAGCTTAGACGGGTCTGTGAATCAGCCCCAGCATTTT.